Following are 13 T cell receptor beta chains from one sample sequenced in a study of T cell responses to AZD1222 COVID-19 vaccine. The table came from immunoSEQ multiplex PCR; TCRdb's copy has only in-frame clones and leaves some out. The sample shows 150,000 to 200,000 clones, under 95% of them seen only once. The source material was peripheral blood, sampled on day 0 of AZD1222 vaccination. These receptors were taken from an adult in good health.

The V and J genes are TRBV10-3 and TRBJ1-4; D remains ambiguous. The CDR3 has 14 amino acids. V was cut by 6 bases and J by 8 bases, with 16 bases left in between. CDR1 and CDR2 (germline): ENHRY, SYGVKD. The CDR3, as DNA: TGTGCCATCAGCCCGTCGGAGACGCCCGAAAAACTGTTTTTT. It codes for CAISPSETPEKLFF.

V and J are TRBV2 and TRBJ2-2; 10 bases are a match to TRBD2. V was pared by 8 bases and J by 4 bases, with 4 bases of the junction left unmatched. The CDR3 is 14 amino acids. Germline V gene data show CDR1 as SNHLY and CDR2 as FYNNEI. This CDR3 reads CASGEREGTGELFF. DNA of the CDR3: TGTGCCAGCGGGGAGCGGGAGGGCACCGGGGAGCTGTTTTTT.

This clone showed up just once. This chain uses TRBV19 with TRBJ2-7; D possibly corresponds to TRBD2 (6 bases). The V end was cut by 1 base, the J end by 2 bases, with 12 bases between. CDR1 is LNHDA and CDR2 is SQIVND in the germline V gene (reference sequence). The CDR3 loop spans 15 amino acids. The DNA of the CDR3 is TGTGCCAGTAGTATAGGCGGGGACGCAGCCTACGAGCAGTACTTC. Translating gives CASSIGGDAAYEQYF.

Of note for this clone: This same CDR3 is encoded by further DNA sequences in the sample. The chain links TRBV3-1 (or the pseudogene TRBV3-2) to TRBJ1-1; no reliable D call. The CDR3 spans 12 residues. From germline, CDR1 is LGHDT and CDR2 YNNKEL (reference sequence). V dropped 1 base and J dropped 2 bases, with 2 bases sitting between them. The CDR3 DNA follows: TGTGCCAGCAGCCAAGGTAACACTGAAGCTTTCTTT. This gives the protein CASSQGNTEAFF.

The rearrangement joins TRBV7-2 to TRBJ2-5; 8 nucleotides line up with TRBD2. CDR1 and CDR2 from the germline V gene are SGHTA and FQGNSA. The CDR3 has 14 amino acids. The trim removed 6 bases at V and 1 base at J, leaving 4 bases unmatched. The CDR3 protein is CASRPTSGQETQYF. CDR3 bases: TGTGCCAGCAGACCAACTAGCGGCCAAGAGACCCAGTACTTC.

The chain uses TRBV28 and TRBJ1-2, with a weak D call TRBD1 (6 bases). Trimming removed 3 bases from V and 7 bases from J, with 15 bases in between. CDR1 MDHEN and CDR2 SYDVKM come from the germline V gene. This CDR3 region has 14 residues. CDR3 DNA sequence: TGTGCCAGCAGTTTGAGCACAGGGTTGAGTGGCTACACCTTC. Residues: CASSLSTGLSGYTF.

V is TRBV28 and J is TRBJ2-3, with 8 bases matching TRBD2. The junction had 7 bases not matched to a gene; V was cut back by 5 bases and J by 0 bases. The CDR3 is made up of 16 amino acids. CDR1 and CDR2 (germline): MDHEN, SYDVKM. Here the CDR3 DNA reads TGTGCCAGCAGTGTCCCCGGGAGGGCTAGCACAGATACGCAGTATTTT. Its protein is CASSVPGRASTDTQYF.

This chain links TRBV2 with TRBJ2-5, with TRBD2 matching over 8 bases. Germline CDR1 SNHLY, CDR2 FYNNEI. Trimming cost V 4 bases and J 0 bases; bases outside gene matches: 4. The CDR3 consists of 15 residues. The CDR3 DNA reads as TGTGCCAGCAGTGCTAGCGGGCTATACCAAGAGACCCAGTACTTC. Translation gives CASSASGLYQETQYF.

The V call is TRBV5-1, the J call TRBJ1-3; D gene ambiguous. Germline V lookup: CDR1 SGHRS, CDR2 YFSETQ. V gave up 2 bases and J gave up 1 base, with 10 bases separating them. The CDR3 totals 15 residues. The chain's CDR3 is CASSLGSSSGNTIYF. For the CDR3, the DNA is TGCGCCAGCAGCTTAGGATCCTCTTCTGGAAACACCATATATTTT.

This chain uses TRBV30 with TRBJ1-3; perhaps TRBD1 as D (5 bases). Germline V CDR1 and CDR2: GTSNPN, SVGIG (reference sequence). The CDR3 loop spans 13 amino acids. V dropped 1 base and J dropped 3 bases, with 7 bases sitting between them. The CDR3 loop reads CAWSAGDGNTIYF. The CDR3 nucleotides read TGTGCCTGGAGTGCGGGGGATGGAAACACCATATATTTT.

The CDR3 sequence: CASGRSSYNEQFF. The CDR3 nucleotides are TGTGCCAGCGGGAGGAGCTCCTACAATGAGCAGTTCTTC. V is TRBV12-3 or TRBV12-4 and J is TRBJ2-1; possible D gene TRBD2, 6 bases. This CDR3 region has 13 residues. Trimming pared 8 bases from V and 0 bases from J, leaving 8 bases between.

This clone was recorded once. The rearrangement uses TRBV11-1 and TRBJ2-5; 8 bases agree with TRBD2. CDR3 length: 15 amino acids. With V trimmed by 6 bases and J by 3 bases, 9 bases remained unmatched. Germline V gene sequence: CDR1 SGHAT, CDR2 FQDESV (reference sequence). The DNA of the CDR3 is TGTGCCAGCAGTTATAACGGGAGGGCCGAAGAGACCCAGTACTTC. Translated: CASSYNGRAEETQYF.

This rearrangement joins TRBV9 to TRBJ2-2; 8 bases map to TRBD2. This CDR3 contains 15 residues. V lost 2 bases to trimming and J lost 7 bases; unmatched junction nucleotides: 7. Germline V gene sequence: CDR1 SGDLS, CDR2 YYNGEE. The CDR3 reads CASSVSGRADGELFF. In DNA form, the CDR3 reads TGTGCCAGCAGCGTTTCCGGGAGGGCCGACGGGGAGCTGTTTTTT.